The 28 T cell receptor beta chains reported below all come from one sample, sequenced in a study of blood T cell repertoires in COVID-19 (dated by TCRdb to 2020 to 2021). Receptor amplification or capture employed the immunoSEQ multiplex PCR assay. TCRdb holds this immuneACCESS table with in-frame rearrangements only. Some clones are missing; in checked studies, unresolved V genes explain under half, and the rest has no known cause. This sample has about 40,000 clones in its table, and around 90% of those were observed once. The top ten constitute roughly 10% of the sample. The sequenced sample consisted of peripheral blood. These receptors were obtained from a woman aged 70-85 years with acute or convalescent COVID-19.

The CDR3 region is CASSQDGSGTSGYTF. CDR3 nucleotide sequence: TGCGCCAGCAGCCAAGATGGTTCCGGGACATCTGGCTACACCTTC. The chain joins TRBV4-3 to TRBJ1-2; D perhaps matches TRBD1 (6 bases). CDR1 is LGHNA, CDR2 YSLEER, per germline. This CDR3 region has 15 residues. Trimming took off 0 bases at V and 7 bases at J, with 15 bases between the two ends.

The rearrangement uses TRBV20-1 and TRBJ2-7, with TRBD1 identical over 7 bases. This CDR3 spans 14 amino acids. J lost 4 bases, V lost 3 bases, and 9 bases had no gene match. Per the germline V gene, CDR1 is DFQATT and CDR2 is SNEGSKA (reference sequence). The chain's CDR3 is CSASSVRDSYEQYV. The CDR3 DNA reads as TGCAGTGCTAGTTCCGTTCGGGACAGTTACGAGCAGTACGTC.

This clone was counted only a few times. CDR3 protein: CASSQDRRETQYF. CDR3 coding DNA: TGCGCCAGCAGCCAGGACAGGCGAGAGACCCAGTACTTC. The chain is built from TRBV4-3 and TRBJ2-5, with TRBD1 matching over 7 bases. The CDR3 loop spans 13 amino acids. V gave up 3 bases and J gave up 4 bases; unmatched junction bases: 2. The germline gives CDR1 LGHNA, CDR2 YSLEER.

The V gene is TRBV7-2, the J gene TRBJ1-1; no definite D call. CDR1 and CDR2 from the germline V gene are SGHTA and FQGNSA. The CDR3 has 11 amino acids. V gave up 2 bases and J gave up 11 bases, with 9 bases separating them. The CDR3 DNA reads as TGTGCCAGCAGCTTAAGCACGTGGGCTTTCTTT. Protein product: CASSLSTWAFF.

The gene calls are TRBV21-1 and TRBJ2-7; the table's D call TRBD2 went unverified against the DNA. TRBV21-1 constitutes a pseudogene. The CDR3 loop spans 17 amino acids. This CDR3 is CASSKCPPDCLTYEQYV. The DNA of the CDR3 is TGTGCCAGCAGCAAATGCCCCCCAGACTGCTTAACCTACGAGCAGTACGTC.

The chain has TRBV28 and TRBJ1-3; 10 bases are shared with TRBD1. From germline, CDR1 is MDHEN and CDR2 SYDVKM. V lost 6 bases to trimming and J lost 8 bases; unmatched junction nucleotides: 10. There are 15 residues in the CDR3. CDR3 sequence (DNA): TGTGCCAGCAGCACCGTGACAGGGGGCTTACACACCATATATTTT. Its protein product is CASSTVTGGLHTIYF.

This clone is a singleton in its sample. Given a much more abundant clone one base away, this may be a read error. Other DNA sequences in this specimen translate into the identical CDR3. The V gene is TRBV30, the J gene TRBJ1-5; no definite D call. Germline assignment: CDR1 GTSNPN and CDR2 SVGIG (reference sequence). Trimming shortened V by 2 bases and J by 3 bases, and 8 bases separated the two germline ends. This CDR3 is 13 amino acids long. The CDR3 bases are TGTGCCTGGAGTAACAGAGACAATCAGCCCCAGCATTTT. Encoded protein: CAWSNRDNQPQHF.

The chain couples TRBV29-1 to TRBJ1-3, with D tentatively TRBD1 (6 bases). V lost 6 bases to trimming and J lost 1 base, with 16 bases between them. From germline, CDR1 is SQVTM and CDR2 ANQGSEA. This CDR3 region has 15 residues. CDR3 sequence: CSVLMTGFSGNTIYF. In DNA form, the CDR3 reads TGCAGCGTCTTAATGACAGGTTTTTCTGGAAACACCATATATTTT.

This clone showed up just once. The V and J genes are TRBV28 and TRBJ2-3, with 10 bases that match TRBD2. The CDR3 runs to 17 residues. V dropped 5 bases and J dropped 1; count of bases not matched to a gene: 9. From germline, CDR1 is MDHEN and CDR2 SYDVKM. CDR3 residues: CASSTTGLAGGTDTQYF. Written as DNA, the CDR3 is TGTGCCAGCAGTACAACGGGCCTAGCGGGGGGCACAGATACGCAGTATTTT.

The chain uses TRBV14 and TRBJ1-2; TRBD1 is a possible D gene (6 bases). The CDR3 runs to 15 residues. CDR1 SGHDN and CDR2 FVKESK come from the germline V gene. Trimming left V 1 base short and J 5 bases short, with 14 bases between. This CDR3 reads CASSQGDNRAYGYTF. The CDR3 DNA sequence: TGTGCCAGCAGCCAAGGGGACAATCGGGCGTATGGCTACACCTTC.

The chain joins TRBV7-9 to TRBJ1-6; D ambiguous. Germline V gene data show CDR1 as SEHNR and CDR2 as FQNEAQ (reference sequence). The CDR3 has 15 amino acids. The V gene lost 1 base and the J gene lost 7 bases, with 11 bases spanning the gap. The CDR3 DNA reads as TGTGCCAGCAGCTTAGGGGTGGCGGAAAATTCACCCCTCCACTTT. It yields the protein CASSLGVAENSPLHF.

The chain links TRBV30 to TRBJ1-3; 10 nucleotides agree with TRBD1. Trimming at V came to 1 base and at J to 7 bases, leaving 10 bases not matched to a gene. The germline gives CDR1 GTSNPN, CDR2 SVGIG (reference sequence). This CDR3 has 16 residues. CDR3 loop: CAWSGATGTGANTIYF. The CDR3 DNA is TGTGCCTGGAGTGGAGCTACCGGGACAGGGGCCAACACCATATATTTT. Drawing the rest from reference TRBV30 and TRBJ1-3, the complete variable domain is SQTIHQWPATLVQPVGSPLSLECTVEGTSNPNLYWYRQAAGRGLQLLFYSVGIGQISSEVPQNLSASRPQDRQFILSSKKLLLSDSGFYLCAWSGATGTGANTIYFGEGSWLTVV.

The chain uses TRBV19 and TRBJ2-7; D not resolved. Between the trimmed V and J ends, which lost 9 bases and 2 bases, there was a span of 20 bases. The CDR3 contains 15 residues. The germline V gene encodes CDR1 LNHDA and CDR2 SQIVND (reference sequence). In DNA, the CDR3 is TGTGCCAGCCGACAAGAAACAGCAAACACCTACGAGCAGTACGTC. This translates into CASRQETANTYEQYV.

The V call is TRBV28, the J call TRBJ2-6; D unresolved. The germline CDR1 and CDR2 sequences are MDHEN and SYDVKM. V was clipped by 4 bases and J by 0 bases, with 7 bases between them. There are 15 residues in the CDR3. Here the CDR3 DNA reads TGTGCCAGCAGTTCCGCGAACTCTGGGGCCAACGTCCTGACTTTC. It encodes CASSSANSGANVLTF.

V gene TRBV6-6 combines with J gene TRBJ1-1; possibly TRBD1 for D (6 bases). This CDR3 comprises 15 residues. Germline CDR1 reads MNHNY; CDR2 reads SVGAGI (reference sequence). V was pared by 3 bases and J by 3 bases, with 14 bases between. The CDR3 DNA reads as TGTGCCAGCAGTTATCCCGAGGGGGTTCACACTGAAGCTTTCTTT. Translated, it gives CASSYPEGVHTEAFF.

The chain recombines TRBV4-1 with TRBJ2-3; possible D gene TRBD2, 6 bases. Trimming left V 0 bases short and J 4 bases short, with 8 bases between. Germline V gene sequence: CDR1 MGHRA, CDR2 YSYEKL. This CDR3 spans 14 amino acids. CDR3 coding DNA: TGCGCCAGCAGCCAAGATTCGGGGGCAGATACGCAGTATTTT. Its translation is CASSQDSGADTQYF.

V and J are TRBV7-2 and TRBJ2-2, with 9 bases aligning to TRBD2. The V gene's germline CDR1 is SGHTA and CDR2 FQGNSA. The V segment lost 0 bases and the J segment 7 bases; nucleotides outside the gene matches: 3. There are 15 residues in the CDR3. Written as DNA, the CDR3 is TGTGCCAGCAGCTTAGCCAGCGGGGGGAACGGGGAGCTGTTTTTT. This codes for CASSLASGGNGELFF. Looking up the rest from reference TRBV7-2 and TRBJ2-2 gives the full variable domain: GAGVSQSPSNKVTEKGKDVELRCDPISGHTALYWYRQSLGQGLEFLIYFQGNSAPDKSGLPSDRFSAERTGGSVSTLTIQRTQQEDSAVYLCASSLASGGNGELFFGEGSRLTVL.

The CDR3 sequence: CASSTSWGGSYNEQFF. For the CDR3, the DNA is TGTGCCAGCAGCACCAGCTGGGGGGGGTCCTACAATGAGCAGTTCTTC. The chain recombines TRBV7-8 with TRBJ2-1; the match to TRBD2 covers 7 bases. The CDR3 is made up of 16 amino acids. In germline, CDR1 is SGHVS, CDR2 FQNEAQ. With 5 bases clipped from V and 1 base from J, the junction kept 8 bases outside the gene matches.

CDR3 region: CASSYGEGETQYF. CDR3 bases: TGTGCCAGCAGTTACGGGGAGGGGGAGACCCAGTACTTC. This chain connects TRBV2 to TRBJ2-5; 7 nucleotides agree with TRBD2. The CDR3 loop spans 13 amino acids. Unmatched junction bases numbered 5, after V lost 5 bases and J lost 5 bases. From germline, CDR1 is SNHLY and CDR2 FYNNEI.

The chain employs TRBV3-1 (or the pseudogene TRBV3-2) and TRBJ2-7; D unresolved. The length of the CDR3 is 17 residues. Germline-derived CDR1 and CDR2 are LGHDT and YNNKEL (reference sequence). Between the trimmed V and J ends, which lost 3 bases and 0 bases, there was a span of 18 bases. Here the CDR3 reads CASSQIQPTLCSYEQYV. The CDR3 DNA sequence: TGTGCCAGCAGCCAGATCCAGCCGACACTTTGCTCCTACGAGCAGTACGTC.

The chain couples TRBV3-1 (or the pseudogene TRBV3-2) to TRBJ2-3, with 8 positions matching TRBD2. This CDR3 contains 14 residues. The V segment lost 4 bases and the J segment 3 bases; nucleotides outside the gene matches: 3. CDR1 and CDR2 from the germline V gene are LGHDT and YNNKEL (reference sequence). This CDR3 is CASSLGLATDTQYF. CDR3 nucleotide sequence: TGTGCCAGCAGCCTCGGACTAGCAACAGATACGCAGTATTTT.

This chain joins TRBV7-6 and TRBJ1-2, with 8 positions matching TRBD1. The trim removed 4 bases at V and 8 bases at J, leaving 6 bases unmatched. The CDR3 is 13 residues long. From germline, CDR1 is SGHVS and CDR2 FNYEAQ. The CDR3 protein is CASSSDRGYGYTF. CDR3 nucleotide sequence: TGTGCCAGCAGCTCAGACAGGGGATACGGCTACACCTTC. Full variable domain (missing parts from reference TRBV7-6 and TRBJ1-2): GAGVSQSPRYKVTKRGQDVALRCDPISGHVSLYWYRQALGQGPEFLTYFNYEAQQDKSGLPNDRFSAERPEGSISTLTIQRTEQRDSAMYRCASSSDRGYGYTFGSGTRLTVV.

This chain uses TRBV7-2 with TRBJ2-4; a possible D gene is TRBD2 (6 bases). V dropped 4 bases and J dropped 3 bases, with 7 bases sitting between them. CDR1 SGHTA and CDR2 FQGNSA come from the germline V gene. The CDR3 loop spans 13 amino acids. The CDR3 region is CASSSGDKNIQYF. As DNA, the CDR3 is TGTGCCAGCAGCTCGGGGGACAAAAACATTCAGTACTTC.

The V call is TRBV27, the J call TRBJ2-2, with 9 nucleotides matching TRBD1. The V gene's germline CDR1 is MNHEY and CDR2 SMNVEV (reference sequence). Trimming removed 4 bases from V and 5 bases from J; junction bases left unmatched: 5. This CDR3 has 15 amino acids. In DNA form, the CDR3 reads TGTGCCAGCAGTTCCTCCGGGACAGGGACCGGGGAGCTGTTTTTT. It codes for CASSSSGTGTGELFF.

This clone was counted a few times. J is TRBJ1-5 and V is TRBV27; D remains ambiguous. The CDR3 loop spans 15 amino acids. Trimming took 6 bases from V and 0 from J, leaving 12 bases between them. Germline CDR1 and CDR2: MNHEY and SMNVEV (reference sequence). The CDR3 region has the DNA TGTGCCAGCAGATCCTCGACAAGTAGCAATCAGCCCCAGCATTTT. It is translated as CASRSSTSSNQPQHF.

The chain is built from TRBV6-5 and TRBJ2-2, with unresolved D. The CDR3 is 14 residues long. The ends were cut back, 4 bases at V and 1 base at J, with 7 bases in the middle. CDR1 and CDR2 from the germline V gene are MNHEY and SVGAGI. This chain's CDR3 is CASSWLRNTGELFF. DNA for the CDR3: TGTGCCAGCAGTTGGCTCAGGAACACCGGGGAGCTGTTTTTT.

This sequence joins TRBV24-1 and TRBJ2-3, with 10 bases fitting TRBD2. The V gene end was trimmed by 4 bases and the J gene end by 0 bases; junction bases not matched to a gene: 6. This CDR3 is built from 17 residues. Germline CDR1 reads KGHDR; CDR2 reads SFDVKD. The CDR3 DNA follows: TGTGCCACCAGTGACCGTGGACTAGCGGCTAGCACAGATACGCAGTATTTT. This gives the protein CATSDRGLAASTDTQYF.

The chain combines TRBV5-6 with TRBJ2-5; TRBD1 aligns across 8 bases. Germline V CDR1 and CDR2: SGHDT, YYEEEE. The J segment lost 2 bases and the V segment lost 4 bases, leaving 7 bases of the junction unmatched. The CDR3 is made up of 15 amino acids. The CDR3, as DNA: TGTGCCAGCAGCCCCGGACAGGGAGGACAAGAGACCCAGTACTTC. This encodes CASSPGQGGQETQYF.